At least ten counts were recorded for the clone carrying this T cell receptor (beta chain). This entry is derived from a study of CD8+CD57+ T cells in acquired aplastic anemia. Study overall: The average read count for CD4+ cells in healthy donors was around 9.9 million.

TCR beta VDJ and CDR3 profiling used genomic DNA as template. TCRdb analysed the reads with MiXCR anew, one entry per CDR3 protein. Among 180,000 or so distinct CDR3 sequences, 40% to 50% were seen once, and the ten largest hold approximately 2.9%. From germline, CDR1 is MGHRA and CDR2 YSYEKL. The V end was cut by 1 base, the J end by 0 bases, with 12 bases between. The CDR3 is 17 residues long. The clonotype was recovered from a human donor in good health. Source material: sorted CD4+, CD8+, or CD8+CD57+ T cells (not recorded which) from PBMCs. The rearrangement links TRBV4-1 to TRBJ2-2; D possibly matches TRBD1 or TRBD2 (5 bases each). The CDR3 is CASSQGLRDPNTGELFF. CDR3 sequence (DNA): TGCGCCAGCAGCCAAGGGCTCAGGGACCCGAACACCGGGGAGCTGTTTTTT.